This passage covers 30 T cell receptor beta chains from one sample sequenced in a study of patients with pleural tuberculosis. A single record per CDR3 protein comes from TCRdb applying MiXCR to the reads. The profile shows around 49,000 distinct CDR3 sequences, less than 8% of them singletons. Every receptor here comes from a human donor with pleural tuberculosis.

This clonotype was seen repeatedly, ten times or more. This chain uses TRBV4-2 with TRBJ2-1, with TRBD1 matching 10 bases. V was pared by 2 bases and J by 7 bases, with 8 bases of the junction left unmatched. The CDR3 runs 16 residues. Germline V CDR1 and CDR2: LGHNA, YNFKEQ. CDR3 protein: CASSQPGTGAGNEQFF. CDR3 DNA: TGTGCCAGCAGCCAACCAGGGACAGGGGCAGGGAATGAGCAGTTCTTC.

This clonotype was seen many times. The chain employs TRBV6-2 or TRBV6-3 and TRBJ2-7; D possibly corresponds to TRBD1 (6 bases). CDR1 and CDR2 (germline): MNHEY, SVGEGT. This CDR3 has 13 amino acids. The ends were cut back, 5 bases at V and 4 bases at J, with 12 bases in the middle. CDR3 in amino acids: CASSRGQTYEQYV. DNA of the CDR3: TGTGCCAGCAGTCGCGGACAGACTTACGAGCAGTACGTC.

The sample holds many counts of this clonotype. The chain uses TRBV27 and TRBJ1-3; perhaps TRBD1 as D (5 bases). The CDR3 is made up of 14 amino acids. CDR1 and CDR2 from the germline V gene are MNHEY and SMNVEV (reference sequence). Trimming took off 5 bases at V and 0 bases at J, with 8 bases between the two ends. CDR3 sequence (DNA): TGTGCCAGCAGTCCAACAGGCTCTGGAAACACCATATATTTT. This codes for CASSPTGSGNTIYF.

This clonotype showed up many times. The chain joins TRBV12-3 or TRBV12-4 to TRBJ2-3, with 7 positions matching TRBD2. V was clipped by 6 bases and J by 6 bases; unmatched bases: 0. The CDR3 is 11 residues long. In DNA, the CDR3 is TGTGCCAGCAGGCGGGGGGATACGCAGTATTTT. Protein: CASRRGDTQYF.

At least ten counts were recorded for this clonotype. The CDR3 sequence is CASTLSGANVLTF. DNA for the CDR3: TGTGCCAGCACCTTATCTGGGGCCAACGTCCTGACTTTC. The chain combines TRBV28 with TRBJ2-6; no clear D. The V and J ends lost 7 bases and 1 base respectively, with 5 bases between them. CDR1 and CDR2 from the germline V gene are MDHEN and SYDVKM. The CDR3 consists of 13 residues.

This clonotype has ten or more counts. This sequence joins TRBV28 and TRBJ1-4; 9 positions agree with TRBD1. The CDR3 has 15 residues. The V and J ends lost 10 bases and 0 bases, in that order; junction bases with no gene match: 6. In germline, CDR1 is MDHEN, CDR2 SYDVKM. The CDR3 coding sequence is TGTGCCACCGGACAGGGGCGTGCAACTAATGAAAAACTGTTTTTT. It translates to CATGQGRATNEKLFF.

This clonotype was counted many times. The chain links TRBV2 to TRBJ1-5, with D possibly matching TRBD1 (5 bases). Trimming left V 8 bases short and J 7 bases short, with 18 bases between. The V gene's germline CDR1 is SNHLY and CDR2 FYNNEI. This CDR3 contains 14 residues. The CDR3, as DNA: TGTGCCAGCGGACCCGGGACTAGTCCCCAGCCCCAGCATTTT. Its protein product is CASGPGTSPQPQHF.

This clonotype showed up many times. This chain joins TRBV7-1 and TRBJ2-3; 11 nucleotides match TRBD2. Being an ORF, TRBV7-1 has a function that is uncertain. The CDR3 is 17 residues long. With V trimmed by 1 base and J by 7 bases, 10 bases remained unmatched. CDR3 sequence (DNA): TGTGCCAGCAGCTCAGGACTAGCGGGAAGGGGCTGGCATACGCAGTATTTT. It translates to CASSSGLAGRGWHTQYF.

The table lists this clonotype with a few counts. The chain combines TRBV5-1 with TRBJ1-1; possible D gene TRBD1, 6 bases. Germline V lookup: CDR1 SGHRS, CDR2 YFSETQ. V lost 4 bases, J lost 1 base, and 11 bases lay in between. CDR3 length equals 14 residues. Here the CDR3 reads CASSRGGTNTEAFF. In nucleotides, the CDR3 is TGCGCCAGCAGCAGGGGGGGTACGAACACTGAAGCTTTCTTT.

The CDR3 DNA reads as TGTGCCAGCAGCACTCGGGACAGGGAAAACCAAGAGACCCAGTACTTC. Translating it yields CASSTRDRENQETQYF. The chain combines TRBV13 with TRBJ2-5, with 9 bases that match TRBD1. With 5 bases clipped from V and 0 bases from J, the junction kept 7 bases outside the gene matches. This CDR3 has 16 residues. Germline CDR1 and CDR2: PRHDT and FYEKMQ (reference sequence).

This clonotype was observed at least ten times. The V call is TRBV24-1, the J call TRBJ1-1; the match to TRBD1 covers 8 bases. The CDR3 has 14 amino acids. Germline V gene lookup returns CDR1 KGHDR and CDR2 SFDVKD. Trimming cost V 4 bases and J 4 bases; bases outside gene matches: 4. CDR3 DNA sequence: TGTGCCACCAGTGACGGACAGGGCGGCACTGAAGCTTTCTTT. Encoded protein: CATSDGQGGTEAFF.

This clonotype has at least ten counts. The chain uses TRBV28 and TRBJ2-2, with D possibly matching TRBD2 (6 bases). CDR1 is MDHEN and CDR2 is SYDVKM in the germline V gene. V was trimmed by 8 bases and J by 1 base, leaving 8 bases between them. The CDR3 is 13 residues long. This CDR3 is CASRDWNTGELFF. CDR3 nucleotides: TGTGCCAGCCGGGACTGGAACACCGGGGAGCTGTTTTTT.

As regards this clonotype: Germline is not matched at one junction end, which may reflect a read error. CDR3 residues: CAGSEALTGNQPQHF. DNA for the CDR3: TGTGCCGGCAGTGAAGCGCTAACTGGCAATCAGCCCCAGCACTTT. The chain uses TRBV2 and TRBJ1-5; D is undetermined. The CDR3 contains 15 residues. Germline lookup yields CDR1 SNHLY and CDR2 FYNNEI.

This clonotype showed up many times. This chain links TRBV27 with TRBJ1-6; D might be TRBD1 (6 bases). Germline-derived CDR1 and CDR2 are MNHEY and SMNVEV (reference sequence). V lost 3 bases, J lost 8 bases, and 14 bases lay in between. The CDR3 consists of 15 residues. The CDR3 DNA sequence: TGTGCCAGCAGTTTGTATGGGGGGGCGCATTCACCCCTCCACTTT. Translation gives CASSLYGGAHSPLHF.

There are many counts of this clonotype. V and J are TRBV11-1 and TRBJ2-7, with 7 bases identical to TRBD1. Trimming took 6 bases from V and 1 from J; bases not matched to a gene: 0. This CDR3 is 12 amino acids long. CDR1 is SGHAT, CDR2 FQDESV, per germline (reference sequence). The CDR3: CASRGQSYEQYV. In nucleotides, the CDR3 is TGTGCCAGCAGGGGACAGTCCTACGAGCAGTACGTC.

This clonotype is medium-sized in the sample. The V gene is TRBV6-1, the J gene TRBJ1-1; the D is unclear. CDR1 MNHNS and CDR2 SASEGT come from the germline V gene. CDR3 length: 13 amino acids. The V and J ends lost 5 bases and 0 bases respectively, with 7 bases between them. CDR3 amino acids: CASSRDLNTEAFF. The CDR3 DNA sequence: TGTGCCAGCAGTAGAGATCTGAACACTGAAGCTTTCTTT.

This clonotype was seen at least ten times. The rearrangement uses TRBV19 and TRBJ1-1; D remains ambiguous. Germline lookup yields CDR1 LNHDA and CDR2 SQIVND (reference sequence). Trimming shortened V by 1 base and J by 0 bases, and 3 bases separated the two germline ends. The CDR3 length is 13 residues. The CDR3 sequence is CASSIGVNTEAFF. The CDR3 DNA reads TGTGCCAGTAGTATAGGCGTGAACACTGAAGCTTTCTTT.

This clonotype was picked up many times. The rearrangement joins TRBV28 to TRBJ2-1; perhaps TRBD1 as D (6 bases). The CDR3 has 14 residues. CDR1 is MDHEN, CDR2 SYDVKM, per germline. V was trimmed by 5 bases and J by 0 bases, leaving 8 bases between them. This CDR3 is CASSPDSSYNEQFF. In nucleotides, the CDR3 is TGTGCCAGCAGTCCGGACAGCTCCTACAATGAGCAGTTCTTC.

This clonotype has at least ten counts. The gene calls are TRBV11-1 and TRBJ2-1; D call uncertain. Germline CDR1 reads SGHAT; CDR2 reads FQDESV (reference sequence). The CDR3 runs 16 residues. V lost 1 base and J lost 2, with 12 bases in between. The CDR3 protein is CASSLVGRLPYNEQFF. The DNA of the CDR3 is TGTGCCAGCAGCTTAGTGGGCCGATTGCCCTACAATGAGCAGTTCTTC.

This clonotype has a count of ten or more. The V gene is TRBV28, the J gene TRBJ1-1; D is perhaps TRBD1 (6 bases). The germline V and J ends were trimmed by 7 bases and 5 bases, with 11 bases remaining between them. Germline loops: CDR1 MDHEN, CDR2 SYDVKM. The CDR3 length is 12 residues. The CDR3 spells CASTGEWTEAFF. The DNA of the CDR3 is TGTGCCAGCACAGGGGAATGGACTGAAGCTTTCTTT.

The rearrangement joins TRBV13 to TRBJ2-1; possible D gene TRBD2, 5 bases. Germline CDR1 PRHDT, CDR2 FYEKMQ (reference sequence). CDR3 size: 15 residues. Trimming removed 5 bases from V and 0 bases from J, with 11 bases in between. In DNA form, the CDR3 reads TGTGCCAGCAGCGAAAGCGGTAGCTCCTACAATGAGCAGTTCTTC. It translates to CASSESGSSYNEQFF. The complete variable domain, with remaining parts taken from reference TRBV13 and TRBJ2-1, reads AAGVIQSPRHLIKEKRETATLKCYPIPRHDTVYWYQQGPGQDPQFLISFYEKMQSDKGSIPDRFSAQQFSDYHSELNMSSLELGDSALYFCASSESGSSYNEQFFGPGTRLTVL.

This clonotype was recorded at least ten times. The CDR3 DNA reads as TGTGCCAGCAGCCTCAAGACAGGGGGCTTCACTGAAGCTTTCTTT. It yields the protein CASSLKTGGFTEAFF. The chain links TRBV11-1 to TRBJ1-1; 10 nucleotides match TRBD1. Germline V gene lookup returns CDR1 SGHAT and CDR2 FQDESV (reference sequence). Losses at the gene ends were 5 bases for V and 4 bases for J; bases not matched to a gene: 7. The CDR3 contains 15 residues. Full variable domain (outside the CDR3, taken from reference TRBV11-1 and TRBJ1-1): EAEVAQSPRYKITEKSQAVAFWCDPISGHATLYWYRQILGQGPELLVQFQDESVVDDSQLPKDRFSAERLKGVDSTLKIQPAELGDSAMYLCASSLKTGGFTEAFFGQGTRLTVV.

This clonotype has ten or more counts. J is TRBJ2-1 and V is TRBV7-6; maybe TRBD2 (5 bases). Per the germline V gene, CDR1 is SGHVS and CDR2 is FNYEAQ. The CDR3 sequence is 15 residues long. V lost 6 bases and J 4 bases, leaving 16 bases between the germline ends. CDR3 protein: CASRLGISGYNEQFF. The CDR3 bases are TGTGCCAGCAGACTCGGGATCAGCGGATACAATGAGCAGTTCTTC.

This clonotype was counted ten times or more. The chain is built from TRBV19 and TRBJ1-2, with 7 bases lining up with TRBD1. The CDR3 runs 16 residues. Trimming at V came to 7 bases and at J to 0 bases, leaving 11 bases not matched to a gene. The germline gives CDR1 LNHDA, CDR2 SQIVND (reference sequence). For the CDR3, the DNA is TGTGCCAGTATCCCGCGACAGGGTACCGCTAACTATGGCTACACCTTC. Encoded protein: CASIPRQGTANYGYTF.

This clonotype was recorded a few times. It may be a read error: a sequence one base away is much more abundant. The genes are TRBV19 and TRBJ1-5; D gene ambiguous. Germline CDR1 and CDR2: LNHDA and SQIVND (reference sequence). The CDR3 has 13 residues. The CDR3: CASSSFGDQPRHF. Written as DNA, the CDR3 is TGTGCCAGTAGTTCTTTCGGGGATCAGCCCCGGCATTTT.

This clonotype has a handful of counts. This chain links TRBV5-4 with TRBJ2-3; 7 bases fit TRBD2. This CDR3 comprises 14 residues. With V trimmed by 0 bases and J by 5 bases, 3 bases remained unmatched. From germline, CDR1 is SGHNT and CDR2 YYREEE (reference sequence). The CDR3 is CASSLDGLGDTQYF. Written as DNA, the CDR3 is TGTGCCAGCAGCTTGGACGGACTAGGAGATACGCAGTATTTT.

This clonotype was counted at least ten times. This chain connects TRBV20-1 to TRBJ1-1; D unresolved. The V end lost 0 bases, the J end lost 2 bases, and 10 bases lay between the germline ends. The CDR3 loop spans 14 amino acids. CDR1 is DFQATT and CDR2 is SNEGSKA in the germline V gene (reference sequence). Written as DNA, the CDR3 is TGCAGTGCTAGAGATTGGAGGTCCAACACTGAAGCTTTCTTT. Protein sequence: CSARDWRSNTEAFF.

The J gene is TRBJ2-5, the V gene TRBV11-2, with D possibly TRBD1 on 6 matching bases. The CDR3 has 14 residues. Germline V gene sequence: CDR1 SGHAT, CDR2 FQNNGV. The ends were cut back, 5 bases at V and 5 bases at J, with 15 bases in the middle. The CDR3 DNA follows: TGTGCCAGCAGCGGAGAAAGGGGGTGGGAGACCCAGTACTTC. Translation: CASSGERGWETQYF.

This clonotype was seen ten or more times. The V and J genes are TRBV20-1 and TRBJ2-3; TRBD2 matches at 8 bases. Germline V gene sequence: CDR1 DFQATT, CDR2 SNEGSKA (reference sequence). V shed 3 bases, J shed 4 bases, and the junction held 6 bases outside the gene matches. CDR3 length: 14 amino acids. For the CDR3, the DNA is TGCAGTGCTAGCGGGAGGGCCTGGGCAGATACGCAGTATTTT. It encodes CSASGRAWADTQYF.

This clonotype was seen more than once but under ten times. J is TRBJ1-1 and V is TRBV30; D ambiguous. The ends were cut back, 2 bases at V and 1 base at J, with 14 bases in the middle. Germline V gene data show CDR1 as GTSNPN and CDR2 as SVGIG (reference sequence). The CDR3 consists of 15 residues. The CDR3 spells CAWSPGSLSNTEAFF. In DNA, the CDR3 is TGTGCCTGGAGTCCGGGGTCTCTCTCGAACACTGAAGCTTTCTTT.